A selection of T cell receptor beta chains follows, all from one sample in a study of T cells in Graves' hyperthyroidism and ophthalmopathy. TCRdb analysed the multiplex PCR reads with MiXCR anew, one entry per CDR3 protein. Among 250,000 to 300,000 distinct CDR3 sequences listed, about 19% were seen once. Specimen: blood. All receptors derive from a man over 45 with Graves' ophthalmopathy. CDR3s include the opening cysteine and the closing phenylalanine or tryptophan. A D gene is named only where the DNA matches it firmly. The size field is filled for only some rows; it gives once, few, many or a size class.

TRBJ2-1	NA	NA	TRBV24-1	TGTGCCACCAGTGACCCTCGGGACCTGAGCTCCTACAATGAGCAGTTCTTC	CATSDPRDLSSYNEQFF
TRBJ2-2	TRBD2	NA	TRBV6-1	TGTGCCAGCAGTGGCTTCTTAGGACTAGCGGGAGGGATCGCCGGGGAGCTGTTTTTT	CASSGFLGLAGGIAGELFF
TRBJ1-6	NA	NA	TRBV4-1	TGCGCCAGCAGCCAAGATGAGGTCCTCCGGACTTCACCCCTCCACTTT	CASSQDEVLRTSPLHF
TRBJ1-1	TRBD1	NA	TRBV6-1	TGTGCCAGCAGACAGGGGAGCACTGAAGCTTTCTTT	CASRQGSTEAFF
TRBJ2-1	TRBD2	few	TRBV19	TGTGCCAGTAGTATATGGGGACTAGCAGCCTACAATGAGCAGTTCTTC	CASSIWGLAAYNEQFF
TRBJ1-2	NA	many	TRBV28	TGTGCCAGCAGGGCAGGGAATGACTATGGCTACACCTTC	CASRAGNDYGYTF
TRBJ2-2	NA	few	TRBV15	TGTGCCACCAGCAGAGATATTTCCGCCACCGGGGAGCTGTTTTTT	CATSRDISATGELFF
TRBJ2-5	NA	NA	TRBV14	TGTGCCAGCAGCCAAGTCAACCAAGAGACCCAGTACTTC	CASSQVNQETQYF
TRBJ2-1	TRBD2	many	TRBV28	TGTGCCAGCAGTTTAGCCCGGACTAGCGGGGCCCCTAGAAATGAGCAGTTCTTC	CASSLARTSGAPRNEQFF
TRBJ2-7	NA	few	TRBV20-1	TGCAGTGCTCAGGTGGCCTGGGCCTACGAGCAGTACTTC	CSAQVAWAYEQYF
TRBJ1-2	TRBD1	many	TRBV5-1	TGCGCCAGCAGCTTGGAGTCCGCGGCAGGGGGAGGCTACACCTTC	CASSLESAAGGGYTF
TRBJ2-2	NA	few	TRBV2	TGTGCCAGCAGTAACGGACAAGGCGTGAACACCGGGGAGCTGTTTTTT	CASSNGQGVNTGELFF
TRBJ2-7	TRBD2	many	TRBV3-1	TGTGCCAGCAGCCAAGGAGGGCTAGCGGGGAGCCTCTCCTACGAGCAGTACTTC	CASSQGGLAGSLSYEQYF
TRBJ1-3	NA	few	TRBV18	TGTGCCAGCTCACCCCAAAAGGGGGTGGCATCGAGCTCTGGAAACACCATATATTTT	CASSPQKGVASSSGNTIYF
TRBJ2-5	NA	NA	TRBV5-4	TGTGCCAGCAGCTTGGAACTGCGTGAGACCCAGTACTTC	CASSLELRETQYF
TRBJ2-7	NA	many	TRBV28	TGTGCCAGCAGGTCCCCCGCCGGGACAACCTCCTACGAGCAGTACTTC	CASRSPAGTTSYEQYF
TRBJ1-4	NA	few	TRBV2	TGTGCCACCTTAGGGGGATCTGAAAAACTGTTTTTT	CATLGGSEKLFF
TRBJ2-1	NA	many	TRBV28	TGTGCCAGCAGCAAACATGGGGGCCATGAGCAGTTCTTC	CASSKHGGHEQFF
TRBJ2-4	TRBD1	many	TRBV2	TGTGCCAGCAGAGCTATACAGGGGGGCAAAAACATTCAGTACTTC	CASRAIQGGKNIQYF
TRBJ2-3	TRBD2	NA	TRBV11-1	TGTGCCAGCAGCCAAGATTTCGGGGCGGGAGGGGCAGATACACAGTATTTT	CASSQDFGAGGADTQYF
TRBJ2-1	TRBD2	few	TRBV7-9	TGTGCCAGCAGCTACGGGACTAGCGGGAAGGATGAGCAGTTCTTC	CASSYGTSGKDEQFF
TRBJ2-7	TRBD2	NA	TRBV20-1	TGCAGTGCCGAAGCGGGAGGCCGCTTGGAGCAGTACTTC	CSAEAGGRLEQYF
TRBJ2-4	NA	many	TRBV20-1	TGCAGTGCTATACTAGCCAAAAACATTCAGTACTTC	CSAILAKNIQYF
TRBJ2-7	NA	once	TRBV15	TGTGCCACCAGCCCCACAGAAGTAGGGGGAAGGTCCTACGAGCAGTACTTC	CATSPTEVGGRSYEQYF
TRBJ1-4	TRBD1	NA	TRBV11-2	TGTGCCAGCAGCTTAGTAGGGGTTACAGGGGGCCTTAATGAAAAACTGTTTTTT	CASSLVGVTGGLNEKLFF
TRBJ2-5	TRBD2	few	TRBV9	TGTGCCAGCAGCGTAGTAGCGGGAGTAGGAGAGACCCAGTACTTC	CASSVVAGVGETQYF
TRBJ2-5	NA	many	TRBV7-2	TGTGCCAGCAGCTTGGGACCGTCGGGAGAGACCCAGTACTTC	CASSLGPSGETQYF
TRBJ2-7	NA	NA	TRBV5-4	TGTGCCAGCAGCTTCTCGGCTTCAAGCTCCTACGAGCAGTACTTC	CASSFSASSSYEQYF
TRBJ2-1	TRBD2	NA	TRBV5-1	TGCGCCAGCAGCTACGGGCCCCGTAGCGGGAGAATGATTGAGCAGTTCTTC	CASSYGPRSGRMIEQFF
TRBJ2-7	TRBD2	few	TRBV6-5	TGTGCCAGCAGTTACTACCGTGGACTAGCGGGACCCGGGGGGGACGAGCAGTACTTC	CASSYYRGLAGPGGDEQYF
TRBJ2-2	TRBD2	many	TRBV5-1	TGCGCCAGCAGCCATGGGACTAGCGGGAGTTCCACCGGGGAGCTGTTTTTT	CASSHGTSGSSTGELFF
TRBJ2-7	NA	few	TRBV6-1	TGTGCCAGCAGTACGGACGGTCGCTACGAGCAGTACTTC	CASSTDGRYEQYF
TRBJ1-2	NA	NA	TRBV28	TGTGCCAGCAGTCCCCCGGGAAGGATGAGCTATGGCTACACCTTC	CASSPPGRMSYGYTF
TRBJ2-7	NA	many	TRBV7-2	TGTGCCAGCAGCCCGGGGGGGACAGACACCTACGAGCAGTACTTC	CASSPGGTDTYEQYF
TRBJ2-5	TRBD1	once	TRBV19	TGTGCCAGTAGTATACGGACAGGGGGTCAAGAGACCCAGTACTTC	CASSIRTGGQETQYF
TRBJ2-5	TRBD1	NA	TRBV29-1	TGCAGCGTTGAACCGGGACAGAGGCAAGAGACCCAGTACTTC	CSVEPGQRQETQYF
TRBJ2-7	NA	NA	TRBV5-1	TGCGCCAGCAGCTTGTGGAGTAGCGAGACCTACGAGCAGTACTTC	CASSLWSSETYEQYF
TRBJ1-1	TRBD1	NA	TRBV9	TGCGCCAGCAGCGCGGACAGGGAAGACACTGAAGCTTTCTTT	CASSADREDTEAFF
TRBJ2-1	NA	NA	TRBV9	TGTGCCAGCAGCCCACGCTCACGAACCCACAATGAGCAGTTCTTC	CASSPRSRTHNEQFF
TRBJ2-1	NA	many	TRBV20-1	TGCAGTGCTAGATACGGGTTACGAGCCTACAATGAGCAGTTCTTC	CSARYGLRAYNEQFF
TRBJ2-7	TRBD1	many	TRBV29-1	TGCAGCGTTGAGAGATGGACAGGGGTATCCTACGAGCAGTACTTC	CSVERWTGVSYEQYF
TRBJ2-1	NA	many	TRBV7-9	TGTGCCAGCAGCTTAGTATGGACTCCTAAGGGGGATGAGCAGTTCTTC	CASSLVWTPKGDEQFF
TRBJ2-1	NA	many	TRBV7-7	TGTGCTAGCAGGGGTGCCGACAATGAGCAGTTCTTC	CASRGADNEQFF
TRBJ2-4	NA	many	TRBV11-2	TGTGCCAGCAGCGCTGCGGGGGCCAAAAACATTCAGTACTTC	CASSAAGAKNIQYF
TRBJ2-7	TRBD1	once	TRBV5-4	TGTGCCAGCAGCTTGGATCCAGGGGGCAAAGGTCGCGAGCAGTACTTC	CASSLDPGGKGREQYF
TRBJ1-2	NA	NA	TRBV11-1	TGTGCCAGCAGCCCTTCAGGGGTGGGTAACTATGGCTACACCTTC	CASSPSGVGNYGYTF
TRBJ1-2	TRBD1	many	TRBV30	TGTGCCTGGAGGGAGACAGGGGGTTATGGCTACACCTTC	CAWRETGGYGYTF
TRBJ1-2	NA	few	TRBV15	TGTGCCACCAGCTTTAACAGGGTGCAAGGCTACACCTTC	CATSFNRVQGYTF
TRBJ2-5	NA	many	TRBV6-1	TGTGCCAGCAGTGACTATTCGACTGCCCAAGAGACCCAGTACTTC	CASSDYSTAQETQYF
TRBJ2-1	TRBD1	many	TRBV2	TGTGCCAGCAGTGGGGACAGGGAGCACAATGAGCAGTTCTTC	CASSGDREHNEQFF
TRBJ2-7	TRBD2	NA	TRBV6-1	TGTGCCAGCAGCTCCGGTTATAGCGGGGTTGGGCAGTACTTC	CASSSGYSGVGQYF
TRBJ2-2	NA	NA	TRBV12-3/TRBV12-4	TGTGCCAGCAACCAGGGGGGATCTGGCGGGGAGCTGTTTTTT	CASNQGGSGGELFF
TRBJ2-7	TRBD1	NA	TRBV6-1	TGTGCCAGCAGTGAAGCTGGGCAGGGGGCGACCTACGAGCAGTACTTC	CASSEAGQGATYEQYF
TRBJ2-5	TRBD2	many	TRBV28	TGTGCCAGCAGTGAACTAGCGGGAGCGCCAAGAGAGACCCAGTACTTC	CASSELAGAPRETQYF